This TCR beta chain originates from a study of control samples from healthy donors and cancer patients. CDR1 LGHDT and CDR2 YNNKEL come from the germline V gene (reference sequence). This CDR3 region has 15 residues. V was pared by 1 base and J by 2 bases, with 11 bases between. Only in-frame clones appear in the TCRdb table, and some are missing; sequencing was by immunoSEQ multiplex PCR. The sample holds around 140,000 clones, over 80% seen once. The TCR comes from a woman between 50 and 59 years old in good health. The J gene is TRBJ2-5, the V gene TRBV3-1 (or the pseudogene TRBV3-2); unclear D gene. Sequencing was carried out using blood. In DNA, the CDR3 is TGTGCCAGCAGCCAAGGGCCGGTACAACAAGAGACCCAGTACTTC. The encoded protein is CASSQGPVQQETQYF.